This is a list of T cell receptor beta chains from one sample in a study of T cell changes during pregnancy in multiple sclerosis. Using immunoSEQ multiplex PCR, the repertoire was profiled, and TCRdb retains in-frame clones only, with some absent. The table shows about 35,000 clones, with 89% occurring only once. The sequences come from CD4+ T cells from peripheral blood mononuclear cells, collected after pregnancy. Receptor source: a female donor in good health, enrolled as a control in a pregnancy study. Both conserved end residues are part of each CDR3. A D gene is named only where the DNA matches it firmly. Some rows mark clone size as missing; the rest say once, few, many or name a class of expanded clone.

j_gene: TRBJ2-3
abundance: NA
v_gene: TRBV30
d_gene: TRBD1
CDR3nt: TGTGCCTGGAGGGACAGGGGGCGCCCAGATACGCAGTATTTT
CDR3aa: CAWRDRGRPDTQYF

j_gene: TRBJ1-4
abundance: NA
v_gene: TRBV19
d_gene: NA
CDR3nt: TGTGCCAGTAGTATTAGGGGAAAACTGTTTTTT
CDR3aa: CASSIRGKLFF

j_gene: TRBJ2-1
abundance: few
v_gene: TRBV15
d_gene: TRBD2
CDR3nt: TGTGCCACCAGCAGAGATCTTGGCGGGAGAATTAATGAGCAGTTCTTC
CDR3aa: CATSRDLGGRINEQFF

j_gene: TRBJ1-2
abundance: NA
v_gene: TRBV29-1
d_gene: NA
CDR3nt: TGCAGCGTTGAACTTCGGGTCGCCAGGGGCCACTATGGCTACACCTTC
CDR3aa: CSVELRVARGHYGYTF

j_gene: TRBJ1-1
abundance: NA
v_gene: TRBV19
d_gene: TRBD1
CDR3nt: TGTGCCAGTAGCTCTCGACAGGGGAACACTGAAGCTTTCTTT
CDR3aa: CASSSRQGNTEAFF

j_gene: TRBJ1-1
abundance: NA
v_gene: TRBV4-1
d_gene: NA
CDR3nt: TGCGCCAGCAGCCCTCGACGGGGGGGCGGTAGGAACACTGAAGCTTTCTTT
CDR3aa: CASSPRRGGGRNTEAFF

j_gene: TRBJ1-4
abundance: NA
v_gene: TRBV5-5
d_gene: TRBD1
CDR3nt: TGTGCCAGCAGCTGGGGGGACAGGGGAGGAACTAATGAAAAACTGTTTTTT
CDR3aa: CASSWGDRGGTNEKLFF

j_gene: TRBJ2-5
abundance: NA
v_gene: TRBV10-1
d_gene: NA
CDR3nt: TGCGCCAGCAGTGACAGGGGCCCCCAAGAGACCCAGTACTTC
CDR3aa: CASSDRGPQETQYF

j_gene: TRBJ1-2
abundance: NA
v_gene: TRBV6-1
d_gene: NA
CDR3nt: TGTGCCAGCAGTACGACGGGATTTAACTATGGCTACACCTTC
CDR3aa: CASSTTGFNYGYTF

j_gene: TRBJ1-2
abundance: few
v_gene: TRBV6-6
d_gene: NA
CDR3nt: TGTGCCAGCAGTCAACAGGGAAAGGGTGGCTACACCTTC
CDR3aa: CASSQQGKGGYTF

j_gene: TRBJ2-2
abundance: NA
v_gene: TRBV30
d_gene: TRBD1
CDR3nt: TGTGCCTGGACGGTGAGGGGACAGGGGACCCCCGGGGAGCTGTTTTTT
CDR3aa: CAWTVRGQGTPGELFF

j_gene: TRBJ2-5
abundance: NA
v_gene: TRBV15
d_gene: NA
CDR3nt: TGTGCCACCAGTATGAGCGGGACAAACCAAGAGACCCAGTACTTC
CDR3aa: CATSMSGTNQETQYF

j_gene: TRBJ1-2
abundance: NA
v_gene: TRBV7-2
d_gene: NA
CDR3nt: TGTGCCAGCAGCCGCGTGGGTGCGGGGGCTAACTATGGCTACACCTTC
CDR3aa: CASSRVGAGANYGYTF

j_gene: TRBJ2-3
abundance: NA
v_gene: TRBV9
d_gene: NA
CDR3nt: TGTGCCAGCCTCCCCCCCCCGGGACTGAGATGGGCAGATACGCAGTATTTT
CDR3aa: CASLPPPGLRWADTQYF

j_gene: TRBJ2-7
abundance: NA
v_gene: TRBV2
d_gene: TRBD2
CDR3nt: TGTGCCAGCAGTGGGACTAGCGGCTACGAGCAGTACTTC
CDR3aa: CASSGTSGYEQYF

j_gene: TRBJ2-3
abundance: NA
v_gene: TRBV18
d_gene: TRBD1
CDR3nt: TGTGCCAGCTCACCACCGGGACAGGGTTCCACAGATACGCAGTATTTT
CDR3aa: CASSPPGQGSTDTQYF

j_gene: TRBJ1-6
abundance: NA
v_gene: TRBV7-9
d_gene: NA
CDR3nt: TGTGCCAGCAGCTTATCCGGGAATTCACCCCTCCACTTT
CDR3aa: CASSLSGNSPLHF